The next 30 T cell receptor beta chains were all read from a single sample in a study of tumor and adjacent non-tumor tissue in lung cancer. The library came from three nested PCR rounds adapted from ARM-PCR protocols. Using its own MiXCR run on the multiplex PCR reads, TCRdb lists one record per CDR3 protein. The sample lists roughly 75,000 distinct CDR3 sequences, about four fifths occurring once. No cell sorting was done before RNA was extracted from the tissue. More than 3 cm separated this lung sample from the edge of the tumor. The sequenced material came from distant non-tumor lung tissue. Receptor source: a man in his 60s with non-small cell lung cancer.

This clonotype was picked up a small number of times. This sequence joins TRBV20-1 and TRBJ1-2; weak D call: TRBD1 (5 bases). CDR1 DFQATT and CDR2 SNEGSKA come from the germline V gene (reference sequence). Deletions cut 2 bases from V and 3 bases from J, with 13 bases between. The CDR3 is 14 residues long. CDR3 nucleotide sequence: TGCAGTGCTAGAACACAGGAAGCAGACTATGGCTACACCTTC. Translated, it gives CSARTQEADYGYTF.

The gene calls are TRBV6-5 and TRBJ2-7; D remains ambiguous. Germline V lookup: CDR1 MNHEY, CDR2 SVGAGI. CDR3 length equals 14 residues. V dropped 8 bases and J dropped 2 bases, with 16 bases sitting between them. CDR3 DNA sequence: TGTGCCAGCCGCAGAGCCATGGCAACCTACGAGCAGTACTTC. It encodes CASRRAMATYEQYF.

Concerning this clonotype itself: In this CDR3 the conserved last residue, phenylalanine or tryptophan, is missing, so a read error is likely. V usage is TRBV11-3 and J usage is TRBJ2-5, with a possible D match to TRBD2 (6 bases). CDR1 and CDR2 from the germline V gene are SGHNT and YENEEA. CDR3 length equals 17 residues. The V end lost 0 bases, the J end lost 4 bases, and 18 bases lay between the germline ends. DNA for the CDR3: TGTGCCAGCAGCTTAGATCCTGGTGCGAGGAGGGGAGAGACCCAGTACTAC. Protein product: CASSLDPGARRGETQYY.

Note on this clonotype: Because the CDR3 is missing its conserved closing phenylalanine or tryptophan, this is likely a read error. The DNA is omitted, as the CDR3 cannot be located on it reliably, and the CDR3 follows TCRdb's listing. The chain couples TRBV5-6 to TRBJ1-2. Per the germline V gene, CDR1 is SGHDT and CDR2 is YYEEEE. The CDR3 region is 15 residues in length, termini included. CDR3 in amino acids: CASTFRRGPNYGYII.

This chain links TRBV11-2 with TRBJ2-5; D is undetermined. The CDR3 extends over 13 amino acids. Trimming removed 4 bases from V and 6 bases from J, with 12 bases in between. Germline V CDR1 and CDR2: SGHAT, FQNNGV. CDR3 amino acids: CASSWERVKTQYF. The CDR3 DNA follows: TGTGCCAGCAGCTGGGAAAGAGTGAAGACCCAGTACTTC.

A few counts support this clonotype. This rearrangement joins TRBV7-8 to TRBJ1-5; possible D gene TRBD1, 6 bases. Per the germline V gene, CDR1 is SGHVS and CDR2 is FQNEAQ. Trimming removed 5 bases at V and 5 bases at J, with 16 bases between. The CDR3 is made up of 15 amino acids. CDR3 amino acids: CASSGIGGGDQPQHF. The CDR3 DNA reads TGTGCCAGCAGCGGGATAGGGGGGGGCGATCAGCCCCAGCATTTT.

This clonotype was counted between two and nine times. A read error may produce the germline difference seen at one junction end. The chain combines TRBV20-1 with TRBJ2-5, with D unclear. In germline, CDR1 is DFQATT, CDR2 SNEGSKA (reference sequence). The CDR3 has 15 residues. DNA of the CDR3: TGCAGTGCTAGAGATCTGCTGCAGGCCCAAGGGACCCAGTACTTC. Amino acid sequence: CSARDLLQAQGTQYF.

The rearrangement uses TRBV4-1 and TRBJ2-5, with 9 positions matching TRBD2. J was trimmed by 4 bases and V by 10 bases; bases with no gene match: 13. Per germline, CDR1 MGHRA and CDR2 YSYEKL. This CDR3 comprises 15 residues. CDR3 in DNA: TGCGCCAACAGGGGCGAGCGGGGGGAGCGAGAGACCCAGTACTTC. The encoded protein is CANRGERGERETQYF.

Worth noting for this clonotype: One junction end does not reproduce the germline sequence, and a read error may be involved. This chain uses TRBV5-4 with TRBJ1-1; 7 bases line up with TRBD1. Germline V gene data show CDR1 as SGHNT and CDR2 as YYREEE (reference sequence). There are 17 residues in the CDR3. CDR3 in amino acids: CASSAGRQGRGDTEAHF. CDR3 in DNA: TGTGCCAGCAGCGCCGGTCGACAGGGACGAGGCGACACTGAAGCTCACTTC.

About this clonotype: Compared with germline, one end of the junction differs, possibly owing to a read error. The V gene is TRBV11-3, the J gene TRBJ2-1; D is possibly TRBD2 (5 bases). The germline V gene has CDR1 SGHNT and CDR2 YENEEA. This CDR3 region has 14 residues. In DNA form, the CDR3 reads TGTACCAGCAGCTTAGTTGCACTCCCTAGCGAGCAGTTCTTC. Translation gives CTSSLVALPSEQFF.

The J gene is TRBJ1-1, the V gene TRBV4-1; 7 bases match TRBD1. This CDR3 is built from 18 residues. J lost 1 base, V lost 3 bases, and 14 bases had no gene match. CDR1 and CDR2 from the germline V gene are MGHRA and YSYEKL. CDR3 DNA: TGCGCCAGCAGCCATGCCAGGGGGGAGGGAGAAAAGAACACTGAAGCTTTCTTT. Encoded protein: CASSHARGEGEKNTEAFF.

With regard to this clonotype: This may stem from a read error, because a much larger clone lies one nucleotide away. The gene calls are TRBV5-5 and TRBJ2-5, with TRBD2 matching 9 bases. Germline CDR1 and CDR2: SGHKS and YYEKEE (reference sequence). The CDR3 extends over 16 amino acids. The CDR3 coding sequence is TGTGCCAGCACCTTGGCCCCGGGACTAGCTAAAGAGACCCAGTACTTC. Amino acid sequence: CASTLAPGLAKETQYF. The full variable domain, in which reference TRBV5-5 and TRBJ2-5 provide the parts outside the CDR3, is DAGVTQSPTHLIKTRGQQVTLRCSPISGHKSVSWYQQVLGQGPQFIFQYYEKEERGRGNFPDRFSARQFPNYSSELNVNALLLGDSALYLCASTLAPGLAKETQYFGPGTRLLVL.

This clonotype was detected once. Germline is not matched at one junction end, which may reflect a read error. The J gene is TRBJ1-2, the V gene TRBV11-2; D is unclear. Germline CDR1 and CDR2: SGHAT and FQNNGV. This CDR3 contains 15 residues. The CDR3, as DNA: TGTGCAAGCAGCTTAATGTTGGGGAATTATTATGGCTACACCTTC. Translation: CASSLMLGNYYGYTF.

The chain has TRBV11-2 and TRBJ2-3, with 8 nucleotides matching TRBD1. Germline trimming cut 3 bases from V and 3 bases from J; bases unmatched to any gene: 8. The CDR3 is 16 residues long. CDR1 is SGHAT, CDR2 FQNNGV, per germline. CDR3 sequence: CASSFRRRQGTDTQYF. CDR3 in DNA: TGTGCCAGCAGCTTCAGGAGGAGACAGGGGACAGATACGCAGTATTTT.

About this clonotype: The junction shows a germline mismatch at one end, possibly a read error. This chain connects TRBV4-3 to TRBJ2-1; D gene unclear. CDR3 length: 14 residues. Germline CDR1 and CDR2: LGHNA and YSLEER. CDR3 nucleotides: TGCGCCAACAGCCAAGATTTAGGGAACACTGAGCAGTTCTTC. Residues: CANSQDLGNTEQFF.

In the case of this clonotype: The conserved final phenylalanine or tryptophan is absent from the CDR3, which likely points to a read error. V is TRBV11-2 and J is TRBJ1-1; TRBD1 is a possible D gene (5 bases). CDR1 and CDR2 (germline): SGHAT, FQNNGV. Deletions cut 6 bases from V and 5 bases from J, with 16 bases between. This CDR3 is built from 14 residues. DNA for the CDR3: TGTGCCAGCAGTTCAGTCGGGAGGGGTACTGAAGCTTTCTCT. Its translation is CASSSVGRGTEAFS.

Here the CDR3 reads CSARLGQGGTDTQYF. CDR3 DNA: TGCAGTGCTAGACTAGGACAGGGCGGCACAGATACGCAGTATTTT. The chain couples TRBV20-1 to TRBJ2-3, with TRBD1 matching 8 bases. After removal of 2 bases from V and 1 base from J, the junction contained 5 bases not matched to a gene. Germline CDR1 is DFQATT and CDR2 is SNEGSKA (reference sequence). CDR3 length: 15 amino acids.

Of note for this clonotype: Just one base apart from a much larger clone, this may be a read error. The rearrangement uses TRBV7-3 and TRBJ2-1, with TRBD1 matching over 11 bases. This CDR3 contains 15 residues. CDR1 and CDR2 from the germline V gene are SGHTA and FQGTGA. CDR3 bases: TGTGCCAGCAGCAATCCGGGACAGGGGGGGAATGAGCAGTCCTTC. Translated: CASSNPGQGGNEQSF.

Of note for this clonotype: Germline and junction disagree at one end, which may indicate a read error. The chain is built from TRBV4-3 and TRBJ2-1; D might be TRBD1 or TRBD2, each matching 5 bases. CDR1 and CDR2 from the germline V gene are LGHNA and YSLEER. This CDR3 comprises 15 residues. The DNA for the CDR3 is TGCGCCAGCAGCAAAGACTTGGGGCTAGCCCTAGGTCGGTTCTTC. Protein product: CASSKDLGLALGRFF.

With regard to this clonotype: A junction end diverges from the germline sequence, so it may reflect a read error. The chain carries TRBV20-1 and TRBJ2-3; 7 nucleotides align to TRBD1. The germline CDR1 and CDR2 sequences are DFQATT and SNEGSKA (reference sequence). The length of the CDR3 is 13 residues. CDR3 DNA sequence: TGCAGTGGTAGAGGGGGCCTCGGCGATACGCAGTATTTT. Its translation is CSGRGGLGDTQYF.

On this clonotype itself: At one boundary the junction diverges from the germline segment, which might be a read error. This rearrangement joins TRBV12-3 or TRBV12-4 to TRBJ1-4; 7 bases line up with TRBD1. This CDR3 spans 14 amino acids. Here the CDR3 reads CANSLRQGGEKRFF. Written as DNA, the CDR3 is TGTGCCAACAGTTTAAGACAGGGCGGGGAAAAAAGGTTTTTT.

Comment on this clonotype: A read error may account for a junction end that differs from germline. The J gene is TRBJ1-2, the V gene TRBV20-1, with unresolved D. This CDR3 has 13 residues. Per the germline V gene, CDR1 is DFQATT and CDR2 is SNEGSKA (reference sequence). This CDR3 reads CSARLGSRYDYTF. DNA for the CDR3: TGCAGCGCTAGATTAGGGTCCCGCTATGACTACACCTTC.

In the case of this clonotype: The CDR3 ends on some other residue instead of the conserved phenylalanine or tryptophan, so this is likely a read error. The gene calls are TRBV5-4 and TRBJ2-6; D ambiguous. CDR3 length: 18 residues. In germline, CDR1 is SGHNT, CDR2 YYREEE (reference sequence). CDR3 sequence reads: CASILGSSSPSGANVLTL. The CDR3, as DNA: TGTGCCAGCATCTTGGGTTCCAGCTCCCCCTCTGGGGCCAACGTCCTGACTTTG.

Details on this clonotype: This may arise from a read error, as a much more abundant clone is one base away. The V call is TRBV30, the J call TRBJ2-7, with D tentatively TRBD1 or TRBD2 (5 bases each). From germline, CDR1 is GTSNPN and CDR2 SVGIG (reference sequence). This CDR3 is 13 amino acids long. The V end was cut by 4 bases, the J end by 3 bases, with 13 bases between. As DNA, the CDR3 is TGTGCCTGGATGTGGGACGGGCACTACGAGCAGTACTTC. Protein product: CAWMWDGHYEQYF. Full variable domain (outside the CDR3, taken from reference TRBV30 and TRBJ2-7): SQTIHQWPATLVQPVGSPLSLECTVEGTSNPNLYWYRQAAGRGLQLLFYSVGIGQISSEVPQNLSASRPQDRQFILSSKKLLLSDSGFYLCAWMWDGHYEQYFGPGTRLTVT.

V usage is TRBV28 and J usage is TRBJ2-7; 10 bases align to TRBD2. Germline CDR1 reads MDHEN; CDR2 reads SYDVKM. The CDR3 has 14 amino acids. The CDR3 region is CASSLSGRPYEQYF. The CDR3 DNA reads TGTGCTAGTAGCCTTAGCGGGAGGCCCTACGAGCAGTACTTC.

This clonotype was seen many times. The chain links TRBV13 to TRBJ1-1; D possibly corresponds to TRBD1 (6 bases). Germline CDR1 and CDR2: PRHDT and FYEKMQ (reference sequence). Trimming took off 5 bases at V and 1 base at J, with 11 bases between the two ends. CDR3 size: 14 residues. The CDR3 protein is CASSRTAPNTEAFF. DNA of the CDR3: TGTGCCAGCAGCCGGACAGCCCCGAACACTGAAGCTTTCTTT.

Ten or more counts support this clonotype. The J gene is TRBJ2-7, the V gene TRBV29-1; 9 nucleotides align to TRBD1. After removal of 5 bases from V and 2 bases from J, the junction contained 4 bases not matched to a gene. The CDR3 sequence is 13 residues long. Germline V CDR1 and CDR2: SQVTM, ANQGSEA. CDR3 amino acids: CSVLDRGPYEQYF. In DNA form, the CDR3 reads TGCAGCGTTCTGGACAGGGGACCCTACGAGCAGTACTTC.

V usage is TRBV11-3 and J usage is TRBJ2-4, with D perhaps TRBD2 (7 bases). This CDR3 region has 15 residues. CDR1 is SGHNT and CDR2 is YENEEA in the germline V gene. Trimming left V 0 bases short and J 7 bases short, with 13 bases between. CDR3 region: CASSLEGGRVNIQYF. CDR3 DNA sequence: TGTGCCAGCAGCTTAGAGGGGGGGCGAGTCAACATTCAGTACTTC.

About this clonotype itself: With a much larger clone just one base away, this may be a read error. V usage is TRBV28 and J usage is TRBJ2-1, with TRBD1 matching over 7 bases. The CDR3 contains 19 residues. The germline V gene has CDR1 MDHEN and CDR2 SYDVKM. The V and J ends lost 4 bases and 1 base, in that order; junction bases with no gene match: 16. CDR3 DNA: TGTGCCAGCAGTTCCGATTTTGAAACAGGGGCCTTTTCCTACAATGAGCAGTTCTTC. Translation: CASSSDFETGAFSYNEQFF.

Worth noting for this clonotype: A read error may produce the germline difference seen at one junction end. The rearrangement joins TRBV11-3 to TRBJ2-3, with 9 nucleotides matching TRBD2. Germline CDR1 reads SGHNT; CDR2 reads YENEEA. The CDR3 covers 16 residues. The CDR3 sequence is CTGSLLAGGYTGTQYF. CDR3 bases: TGTACCGGCAGCTTACTCGCGGGGGGGTACACAGGTACGCAGTATTTT. Complete variable domain (other parts from reference TRBV11-3 and TRBJ2-3): EAGVVQSPRYKIIEKKQPVAFWCNPISGHNTLYWYLQNLGQGPELLIRYENEEAVDDSQLPKDRFSAERLKGVDSTLKIQPAELGDSAVYLCTGSLLAGGYTGTQYFGPGTRLTVL.